This TCR beta chain is drawn from a study of CD8+CD57+ T cells in acquired aplastic anemia. Turning to the study itself: DNA from sorted CD4+ and CD8+ cells averaged 3.2 ug.

This clonotype was seen at least ten times. Antigen: not known. V was shortened by 3 bases and J by 10 bases, with 19 bases between the two germline ends. CDR3 length: 15 amino acids. Germline V gene data show CDR1 as SGHVS and CDR2 as FQNEAQ. It was patients with CD8+CD57+ cell expansion by flow cytometry who were chosen for sequencing. Study results and caveats: Patients and controls shared some 30 CD8+ CDR3 sequences, highly expressed in patients. Significant differences in CD8+ Simpson's diversity were not observed between patients and controls.

Genomic DNA provided the template from which TCR beta VDJ and CDR3 profiles were obtained. TCRdb independently ran MiXCR on the reads; one entry per CDR3 protein. The sample includes some 140,000 distinct CDR3 sequences, less than 60% of them seen just once. The V and J genes are TRBV7-8 and TRBJ2-1; TRBD1 might be the D (8 bases). The receptor was derived from a human donor with aplastic anemia. The source material was sorted CD4+, CD8+, or CD8+CD57+ T cells (not recorded which) from PBMCs. The CDR3 spells CASSLAGDRSREQFF. CDR3 coding DNA: TGTGCCAGCAGCTTGGCGGGGGACAGGTCAAGAGAGCAGTTCTTC. The entire variable domain, with the rest obtained from reference TRBV7-8 and TRBJ2-1, is as follows: GAGVSQSPRYKVAKRGQDVALRCDPISGHVSLFWYQQALGQGPEFLTYFQNEAQLDKSGLPSDRFFAERPEGSVSTLKIQRTQQEDSAVYLCASSLAGDRSREQFFGPGTRLTVL.